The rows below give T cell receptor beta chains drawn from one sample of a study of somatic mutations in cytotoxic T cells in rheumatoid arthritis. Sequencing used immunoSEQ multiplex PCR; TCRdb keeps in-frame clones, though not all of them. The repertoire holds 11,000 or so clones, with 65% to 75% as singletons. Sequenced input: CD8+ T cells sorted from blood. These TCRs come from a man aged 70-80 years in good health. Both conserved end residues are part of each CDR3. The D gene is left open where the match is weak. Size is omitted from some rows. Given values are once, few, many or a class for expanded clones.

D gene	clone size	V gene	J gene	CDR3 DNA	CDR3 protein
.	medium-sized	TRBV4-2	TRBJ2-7	TGTGCCAGCAGCCCCACACCTGACGGGCAGCAGTACTTC	CASSPTPDGQQYF
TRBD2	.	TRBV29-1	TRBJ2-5	TGCAGCGTTGAAGGGGGGGGACTAGCGGGGACTCAAGAGACCCAGTACTTC	CSVEGGGLAGTQETQYF
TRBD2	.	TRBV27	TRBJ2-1	TGTGCCAGCAGTCTGGGACTAGCATACAATGAGCAGTTCTTC	CASSLGLAYNEQFF
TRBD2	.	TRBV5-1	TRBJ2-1	TGCGCCAGCAGCTTGGGGCTAGCGGGAGCGTACAATGAGCAGTTCTTC	CASSLGLAGAYNEQFF
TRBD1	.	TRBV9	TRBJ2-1	TGTGCCAGCAGCGTATGGGCGACCCCAAGGGGGGACAGGTACAATGAGCAGTTCTTC	CASSVWATPRGDRYNEQFF
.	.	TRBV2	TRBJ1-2	TGTGCCAGCACTCTTCAACTACAGGGAGGCTATGGCTACACCTTC	CASTLQLQGGYGYTF
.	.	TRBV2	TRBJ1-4	TGTGCCATCAAAGCGGGGGGGGGAACTAATGAAAAACTGTTTTTT	CAIKAGGGTNEKLFF
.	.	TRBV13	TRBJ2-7	TGTGCCAGCAGCTTACAGCTGGGACAAGTGACCTACGAGCAGTACTTC	CASSLQLGQVTYEQYF
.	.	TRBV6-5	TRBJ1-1	TGTGCCAGCAGTTACTCAGGTGGCACTGAAGCTTTCTTT	CASSYSGGTEAFF
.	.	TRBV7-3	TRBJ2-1	TGTGCCAGCAGCTTTGCGGGGACCGCCTACAATGAGCAGTTCTTC	CASSFAGTAYNEQFF
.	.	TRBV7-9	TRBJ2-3	TGTGCCAGCAGTGGGTGGACAGATACGCAGTATTTT	CASSGWTDTQYF
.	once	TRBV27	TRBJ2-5	TGTGCCAGCAGTCTTACAGGGCTCGGCAGAGAGACCCAGTACTTC	CASSLTGLGRETQYF
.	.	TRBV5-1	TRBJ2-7	TGCGCCAGCAGCTTGTGGGGCGCCGGGACCCTCTCCTACGAGCAGTACTTC	CASSLWGAGTLSYEQYF
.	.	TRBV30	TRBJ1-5	TGTGCCTGGAAGGTCGGGGGGGGATCGGCGCCCCAGCATTTT	CAWKVGGGSAPQHF